This TCR beta chain originates from a study of a mutant IDH1 vaccine in newly diagnosed glioma. The overall study: Weeks 1, 3, 5, 7, 11, 15, 19 and 23 were when patients received their eight vaccinations. The first vaccination came 4-6 weeks after radiotherapy alone, or with temozolomide cycles. Sex distribution of treated patients was around 62% male and around 40% female; mean age was around 40 years.

Germline CDR1 and CDR2: MNHNS and SASEGT. This CDR3 spans 14 amino acids. V shed 4 bases and J shed 6 bases, with 12 bases lying between them. On this clone itself: The antigen is not known.

Profiling relied on immunoSEQ multiplex PCR, and the TCRdb table lists in-frame clones only, not all of them. The sample includes fewer than 30,000 clones, approximately 80% of them seen just once. Time point denoted: week 23, last vaccination. Topical imiquimod was applied with each vaccine dose, which held 300 ug of mutant IDH1 20-mer peptide. Study results and limitations: Shifts in the top peripheral T cell clonotypes seemed unrelated to pseudoprogression.

V and J are TRBV6-1 and TRBJ2-2; D is possibly TRBD2 (6 bases). The sequencing here drew on PBMCs, taken from a glioma patient whose treatment included an IDH1 peptide vaccine. The source is a woman under 30 with glioma. The CDR3 spells CASSVRESAGELFF. In nucleotides, the CDR3 is TGTGCCAGCAGTGTCCGGGAGTCCGCCGGGGAGCTGTTTTTT.